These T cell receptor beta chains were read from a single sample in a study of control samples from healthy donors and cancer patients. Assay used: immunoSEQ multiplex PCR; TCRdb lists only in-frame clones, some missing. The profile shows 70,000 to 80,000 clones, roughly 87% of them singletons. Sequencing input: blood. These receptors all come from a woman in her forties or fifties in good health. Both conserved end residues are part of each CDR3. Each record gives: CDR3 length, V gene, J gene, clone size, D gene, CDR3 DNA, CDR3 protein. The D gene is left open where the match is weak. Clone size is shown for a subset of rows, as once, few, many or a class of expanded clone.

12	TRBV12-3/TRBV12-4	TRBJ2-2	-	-	TGTGCCAGCCTCCGGGACACCGGGGAGCTGTTTTTT	CASLRDTGELFF
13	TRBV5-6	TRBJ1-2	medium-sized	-	TGTGCCAGCAGCTCCCAAGGAACGGAGGGCTACACCTTC	CASSSQGTEGYTF
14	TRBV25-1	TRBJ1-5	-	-	TGTGCCAGCAGTGAAGGGGGCAGCAATCAGCCCCAGCATTTT	CASSEGGSNQPQHF
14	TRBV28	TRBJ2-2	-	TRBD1	TGCGCAGGGGGACCTACCCCCTACACCGGGGAGCTGTTTTTT	CAGGPTPYTGELFF
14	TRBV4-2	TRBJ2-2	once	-	TGTGCCAGCGCGGGGTGGGGCTCCCCCGGGGAGCTGTTTTTT	CASAGWGSPGELFF
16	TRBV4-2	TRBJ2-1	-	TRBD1	TGTGCCAGCAGCCAAGCTCGCGACAGGGGGCTTCATGAGCAGTTCTTC	CASSQARDRGLHEQFF
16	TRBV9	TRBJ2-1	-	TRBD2	TGTGCCAGCGCCCCGATCGGACTAGCGGGGGGCAATGAGCAGTTCTTC	CASAPIGLAGGNEQFF
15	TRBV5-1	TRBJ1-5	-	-	TGCGCCAGCAGCCTAAGAAGTGGAAGCAATCAGCCCCAGCATTTT	CASSLRSGSNQPQHF
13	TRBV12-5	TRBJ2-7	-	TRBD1	TGTGCTAGTGGACCTTGGACAGGGCACGAGCAGTACTTC	CASGPWTGHEQYF
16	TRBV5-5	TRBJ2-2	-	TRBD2	TGTGCCAGCAGCTTCGGTAGCGGGCCTAACACCGGGGAGCTGTTTTTT	CASSFGSGPNTGELFF
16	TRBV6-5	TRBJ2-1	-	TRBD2	TGTGCCAGCAGTTACGGGGGGAGGGCCGGGTCAAGGGAGCAGTTCTTC	CASSYGGRAGSREQFF
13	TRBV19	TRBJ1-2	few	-	TGTGCCAGTAGTACCAGGGATAACTATGGCTACACCTTC	CASSTRDNYGYTF
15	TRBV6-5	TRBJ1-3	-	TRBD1	TGTGCCAGCAGCCCCGACAGGGGCGACGGAAACACCATATATTTT	CASSPDRGDGNTIYF
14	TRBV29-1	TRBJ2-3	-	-	TGCAGCGCCACGGGACACGGAGGGGCAGATACGCAGTATTTT	CSATGHGGADTQYF
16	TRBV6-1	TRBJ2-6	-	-	TGTGCCAGCAGTGAAGTTGTGGGGATGGGGGCCAACGTCCTGACTTTC	CASSEVVGMGANVLTF
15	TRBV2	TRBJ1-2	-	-	TGTGCCAGCAGTGAAAGAAGGGTTGCGAACTATGGCTACACCTTC	CASSERRVANYGYTF
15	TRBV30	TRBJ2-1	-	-	TGTGCCTGGAGTGTGAGGAGGCTAGCGACGAATGAGCAGTTCTTC	CAWSVRRLATNEQFF
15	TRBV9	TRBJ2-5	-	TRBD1	TGTGCCAGCAGCGGCCACAGGGGTTCAGGGGAGACCCAGTACTTC	CASSGHRGSGETQYF
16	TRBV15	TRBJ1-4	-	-	TGTGCCACCAGCAGAGACGCGACAAGGTTTAATGAAAAACTGTTTTTT	CATSRDATRFNEKLFF
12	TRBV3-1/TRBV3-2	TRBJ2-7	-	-	TGTGCCAGCAGCCGGGGACCTTACGAGCAGTACTTC	CASSRGPYEQYF
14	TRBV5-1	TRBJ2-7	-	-	TGCGCCAGCAGCTTGTCCGATACCTACTACGAGCAGTACTTC	CASSLSDTYYEQYF
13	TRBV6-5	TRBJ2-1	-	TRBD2	TGTGCCAGCAGTAGGGGACTAGCGGGTGAGCAGTTCTTC	CASSRGLAGEQFF
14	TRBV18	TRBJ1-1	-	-	TGTGCCAGCTCACCGACGGGGGGACATGCCAAAGCTTTCTTT	CASSPTGGHAKAFF
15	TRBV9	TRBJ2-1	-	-	TGTGCCAGCAGCGTACGAACAAGCTCCTACAATGAGCAGTTCTTC	CASSVRTSSYNEQFF
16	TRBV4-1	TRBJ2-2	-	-	TGCGCCAGCAGCAAAACAGCAGCTACGAACACCGGGGAGCTGTTTTTT	CASSKTAATNTGELFF
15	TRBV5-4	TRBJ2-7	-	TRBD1	TGTGCCAGCAGCTTGAGGACAGGGACGCTTAACGAGCAGTACTTC	CASSLRTGTLNEQYF
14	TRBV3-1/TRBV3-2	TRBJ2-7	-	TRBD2	TGTGCCAGCAGGAGGACTAGCGGAGCATACGAGCAGTACTTC	CASRRTSGAYEQYF
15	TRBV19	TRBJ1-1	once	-	TGTGCCAGTAAGAATTTGGAGGGGAGGAACACTGAAGCTTTCTTT	CASKNLEGRNTEAFF
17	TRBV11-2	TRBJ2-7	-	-	TGTGCCAGCAGCCGGGATTACAGCCCATCCCCTTTAGGGGAGCAGTACTTC	CASSRDYSPSPLGEQYF
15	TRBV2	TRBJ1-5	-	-	TGTGCCAGCAGAACGGACAGTTATAGCAATCAGCCCCAGCATTTT	CASRTDSYSNQPQHF
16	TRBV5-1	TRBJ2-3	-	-	TGCGCCAGCAGCTTTCGAATAGCGGAGAGCACAGATACGCAGTATTTT	CASSFRIAESTDTQYF
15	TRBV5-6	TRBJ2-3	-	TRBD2	TGTGCCAGCAGCTTGACTAGCGGGTTATGGGATACGCAGTATTTT	CASSLTSGLWDTQYF
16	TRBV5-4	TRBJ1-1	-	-	TGTGCCAGCAGGGAGGGTGGAGGGAGGGTGAACACTGAAGCTTTCTTT	CASREGGGRVNTEAFF
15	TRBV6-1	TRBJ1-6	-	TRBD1	TGTGCCAGCAGTGAAGGACAGGGGGATAATTCACCCCTCCACTTT	CASSEGQGDNSPLHF
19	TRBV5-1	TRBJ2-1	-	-	TGCGCCAGCAGCTTGGCCGATCCACCGCGTTTAAGCTCCTACAATGAGCAGTTCTTC	CASSLADPPRLSSYNEQFF
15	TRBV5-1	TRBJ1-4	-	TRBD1	TGCGCCAGCAGCTTGTCCGGGACAGTGGATGAAAAACTGTTTTTT	CASSLSGTVDEKLFF
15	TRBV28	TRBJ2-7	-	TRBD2	TGTGCCAGCAGTTTATCCCCTAGCGGGCTTGTCGAGCAGTACTTC	CASSLSPSGLVEQYF
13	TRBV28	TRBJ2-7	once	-	TGTGCCAGCAGTGGCCCCCTCTACTACGAGCAGTACTTC	CASSGPLYYEQYF
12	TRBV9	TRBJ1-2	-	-	TGTGCCAGCAGCGACCGTCGCTATGGCTACACCTTC	CASSDRRYGYTF
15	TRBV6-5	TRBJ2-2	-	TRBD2	TGTGCCAGCAGTTACATTGGCGGGAGGCCCGGGGAGCTGTTTTTT	CASSYIGGRPGELFF
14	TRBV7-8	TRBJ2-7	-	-	TGTGCCAGCAGCTTAGCCGCCAGTAACTACGAGCAGTACTTC	CASSLAASNYEQYF
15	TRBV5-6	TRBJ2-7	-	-	TGTGCCAGCAGCTTGTTCCCGCCAGGGGACTACGAGCAGTACTTC	CASSLFPPGDYEQYF
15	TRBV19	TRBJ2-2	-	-	TGTGCCAGTAGTATCTCAGGGTTGGGCACCGGGGAGCTGTTTTTT	CASSISGLGTGELFF
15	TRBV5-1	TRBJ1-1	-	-	TGCGCCAGCAGCTTGCAAGGGTCGGAGGGAACTGAAGCTTTCTTT	CASSLQGSEGTEAFF
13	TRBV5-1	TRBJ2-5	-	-	TGCGCCAGCAGCTCTACTAGTGCGGAGACCCAGTACTTC	CASSSTSAETQYF
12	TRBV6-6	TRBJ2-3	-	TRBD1	TGTGCCAGCAGTAGGGGGCCGGGAACGCAGTATTTT	CASSRGPGTQYF
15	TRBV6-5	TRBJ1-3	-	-	TGTGCCAGCAGTTTGGGAGGGCTGAGTGGAAACACCATATATTTT	CASSLGGLSGNTIYF
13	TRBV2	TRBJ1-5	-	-	TGTGCCAGCAGTTTAAGATTACAAGAGCCCCAGCATTTT	CASSLRLQEPQHF
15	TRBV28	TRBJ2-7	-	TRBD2	TGTGCCACTATCGGTAGCGGGAGGAAGGGCTACGAGCAGTACTTC	CATIGSGRKGYEQYF
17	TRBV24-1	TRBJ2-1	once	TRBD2	TGTGCCACCAGTGATTCTTCTAGCGGGTGGGGATACAATGAGCAGTTCTTC	CATSDSSSGWGYNEQFF
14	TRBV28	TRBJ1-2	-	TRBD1	TGTGCCAGCAGTTCGCGGACAGGGGGCAGTAGATACACCTTC	CASSSRTGGSRYTF
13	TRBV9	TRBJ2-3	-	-	TGTGCCAGCAGCGTAGCTGGTTCAGATACGCAGTATTTT	CASSVAGSDTQYF